The clone carrying this T cell receptor (beta chain) turned up a few times. The germline V and J ends were trimmed by 3 bases and 2 bases, with 8 bases remaining between them. Germline V gene lookup returns CDR1 MGHDK and CDR2 SYGVNS. CDR3 length: 14 amino acids. The data originate from a study of cytomegalovirus exposure and HLA in healthy donors. PCR primers comprised 60 Vbeta and 13 Jbeta primers. The data were produced by immunoSEQ multiplex PCR, yet TCRdb's version contains in-frame clones alone and is incomplete. This table holds 35,000 to 45,000 clones, 51% found once. This receptor was identified in a man aged 55 to 69 in good health and CMV-seronegative. The sample comprised PBMCs. The gene calls are TRBV25-1 and TRBJ2-1; TRBD2 is a possible D gene (5 bases). The CDR3 DNA sequence: TGTGCCAGCAGTGAGAGGGCGACCTACAATGAGCAGTTCTTC. Its protein product is CASSERATYNEQFF. Filled out from reference TRBV25-1 and TRBJ2-1, the complete variable domain reads EADIYQTPRYLVIGTGKKITLECSQTMGHDKMYWYQQDPGMELHLIHYSYGVNSTEKGDLSSESTVSRIRTEHFPLTLESARPSHTSQYLCASSERATYNEQFFGPGTRLTVL.